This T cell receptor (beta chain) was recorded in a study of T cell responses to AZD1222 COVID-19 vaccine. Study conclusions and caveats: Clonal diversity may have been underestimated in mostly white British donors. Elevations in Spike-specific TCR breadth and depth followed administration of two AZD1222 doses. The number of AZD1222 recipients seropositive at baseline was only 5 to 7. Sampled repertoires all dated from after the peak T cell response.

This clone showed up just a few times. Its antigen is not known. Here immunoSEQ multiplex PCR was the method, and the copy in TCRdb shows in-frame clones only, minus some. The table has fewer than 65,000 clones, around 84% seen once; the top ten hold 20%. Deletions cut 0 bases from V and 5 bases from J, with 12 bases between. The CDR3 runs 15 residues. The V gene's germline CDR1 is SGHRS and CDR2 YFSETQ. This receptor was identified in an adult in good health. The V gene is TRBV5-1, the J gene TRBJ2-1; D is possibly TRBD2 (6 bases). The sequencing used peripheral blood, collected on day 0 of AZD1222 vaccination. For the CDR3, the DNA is TGCGCCAGCAGCTTGGCCGAAGTAGCGGACAATGAGCAGTTCTTC. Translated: CASSLAEVADNEQFF.